This TCR delta chain was sequenced for a study of gamma-delta T cells after stem cell transplantation. CDR1 and CDR2 from the germline V gene are TSWWSYY and QGS. V was pared by 5 bases and J by 9 bases, with 19 bases between. CDR3 length: 14 amino acids. This clone rates as medium-sized (0.01 to 0.1%). TCRdb called clones from the RT-PCR reads again using CATT. The repertoire includes 2,900 or so delta-chain clones, about 22% of them detected once, and about 29% sits in the top ten. Source material: gamma-delta T cells. This sequence was found in a human donor. It is not recorded whose cells these are; they may come from a transplant donor. This sequence joins TRDV1 and TRDJ1; D unclear. The CDR3 here is CALGNTRMVNELIF. CDR3 DNA: TGTGCTCTTGGGAATACCCGGATGGTGAATGAACTCATCTTT.